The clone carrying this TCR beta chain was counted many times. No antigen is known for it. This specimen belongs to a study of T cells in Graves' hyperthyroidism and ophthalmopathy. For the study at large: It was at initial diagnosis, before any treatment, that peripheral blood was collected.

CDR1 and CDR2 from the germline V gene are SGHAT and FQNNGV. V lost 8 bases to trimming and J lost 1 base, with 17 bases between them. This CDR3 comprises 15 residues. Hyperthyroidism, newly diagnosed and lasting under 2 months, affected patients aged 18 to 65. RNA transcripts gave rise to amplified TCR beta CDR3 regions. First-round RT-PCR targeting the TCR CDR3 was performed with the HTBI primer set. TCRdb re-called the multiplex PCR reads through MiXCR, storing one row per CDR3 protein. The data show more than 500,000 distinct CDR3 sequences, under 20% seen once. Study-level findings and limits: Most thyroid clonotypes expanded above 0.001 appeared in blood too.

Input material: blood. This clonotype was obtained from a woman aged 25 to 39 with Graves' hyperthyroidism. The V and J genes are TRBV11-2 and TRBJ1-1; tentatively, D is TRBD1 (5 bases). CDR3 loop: CASGLGDFRNTEAFF. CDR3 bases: TGTGCCAGCGGCCTAGGGGACTTTCGGAACACTGAAGCTTTCTTT.